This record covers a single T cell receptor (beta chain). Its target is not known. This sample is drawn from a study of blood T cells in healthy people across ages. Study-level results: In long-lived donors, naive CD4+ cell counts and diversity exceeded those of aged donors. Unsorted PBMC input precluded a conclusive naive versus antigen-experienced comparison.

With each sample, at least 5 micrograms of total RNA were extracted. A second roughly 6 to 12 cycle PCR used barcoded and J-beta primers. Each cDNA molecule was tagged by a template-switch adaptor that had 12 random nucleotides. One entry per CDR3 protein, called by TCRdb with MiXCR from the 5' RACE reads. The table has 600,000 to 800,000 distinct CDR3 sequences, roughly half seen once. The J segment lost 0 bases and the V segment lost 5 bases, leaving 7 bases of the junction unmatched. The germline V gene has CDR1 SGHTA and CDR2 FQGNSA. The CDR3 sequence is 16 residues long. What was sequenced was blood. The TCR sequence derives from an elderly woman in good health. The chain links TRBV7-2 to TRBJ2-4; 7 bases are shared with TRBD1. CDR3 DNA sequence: TGTGCCAGCAGCCCGCGACAGGGTGAAGCCAAAAACATTCAGTACTTC. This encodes CASSPRQGEAKNIQYF.